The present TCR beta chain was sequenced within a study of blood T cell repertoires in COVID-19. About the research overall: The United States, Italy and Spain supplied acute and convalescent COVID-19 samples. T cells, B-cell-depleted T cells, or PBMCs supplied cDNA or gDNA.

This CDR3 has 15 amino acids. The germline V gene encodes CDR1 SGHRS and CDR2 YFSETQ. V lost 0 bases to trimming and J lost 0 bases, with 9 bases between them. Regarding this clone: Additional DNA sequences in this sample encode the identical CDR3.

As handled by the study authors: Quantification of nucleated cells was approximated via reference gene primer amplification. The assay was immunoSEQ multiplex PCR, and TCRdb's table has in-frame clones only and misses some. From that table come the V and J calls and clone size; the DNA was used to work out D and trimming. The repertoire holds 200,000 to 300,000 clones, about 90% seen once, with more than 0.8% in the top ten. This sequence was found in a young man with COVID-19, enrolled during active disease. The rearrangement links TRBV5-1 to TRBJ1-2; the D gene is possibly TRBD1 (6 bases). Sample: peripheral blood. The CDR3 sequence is CASSLGQGTNYGYTF. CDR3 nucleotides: TGCGCCAGCAGCTTGGGGCAGGGGACTAACTATGGCTACACCTTC. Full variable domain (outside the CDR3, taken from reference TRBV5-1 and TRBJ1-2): KAGVTQTPRYLIKTRGQQVTLSCSPISGHRSVSWYQQTPGQGLQFLFEYFSETQRNKGNFPGRFSGRQFSNSRSEMNVSTLELGDSALYLCASSLGQGTNYGYTFGSGTRLTVV.